Following are 32 T cell receptor beta chains from one sample sequenced in a study of control samples from healthy donors and cancer patients. Assay: immunoSEQ multiplex PCR; the TCRdb copy retains only in-frame clones and omits some. The data hold tens of thousands of clones, with approximately 84% observed a single time. Sequenced: PBMCs. The receptors shown here come from a man aged 70-80 years with lung cancer.

This chain connects TRBV6-5 to TRBJ1-1, with 7 bases matching TRBD1. The CDR3 length is 12 residues. Germline loops: CDR1 MNHEY, CDR2 SVGAGI. The junction had 2 bases not matched to a gene; V was cut back by 7 bases and J by 3 bases. The DNA for the CDR3 is TGTGCCAGCAAGCAGGGGGACACTGAAGCTTTCTTT. This codes for CASKQGDTEAFF.

This clone occurred once. V is TRBV19 and J is TRBJ2-7, with 7 bases that match TRBD1. The CDR3 extends over 16 amino acids. Germline CDR1 and CDR2: LNHDA and SQIVND (reference sequence). J gave up 0 bases and V 6 bases, and 11 bases lay outside the gene matches. The CDR3 reads CASSLTGTAPSYEQYF. Here the CDR3 DNA reads TGTGCCAGTAGCCTGACCGGGACAGCCCCCTCCTACGAGCAGTACTTC. The complete variable domain, with remaining parts taken from reference TRBV19 and TRBJ2-7, reads DGGITQSPKYLFRKEGQNVTLSCEQNLNHDAMYWYRQDPGQGLRLIYYSQIVNDFQKGDIAEGYSVSREKKESFPLTVTSAQKNPTAFYLCASSLTGTAPSYEQYFGPGTRLTVT.

The V and J genes are TRBV12-5 and TRBJ2-7, with D perhaps matching TRBD2 (5 bases). Trimming shortened V by 6 bases and J by 6 bases, and 21 bases separated the two germline ends. Per the germline V gene, CDR1 is LGHNT and CDR2 is FRNRAP. This CDR3 has 15 residues. CDR3 sequence reads: CASGHAKTNRLEQYF. The CDR3 DNA follows: TGTGCTAGTGGCCACGCGAAGACTAATCGGCTCGAGCAGTACTTC.

V gene TRBV7-8 combines with J gene TRBJ2-1; D is unresolved. Between the trimmed V and J ends, which lost 2 bases and 0 bases, there was a span of 11 bases. CDR3 length: 16 residues. Per germline, CDR1 SGHVS and CDR2 FQNEAQ. Written as DNA, the CDR3 is TGTGCCAGCAGCTTAAGTGACCACCCCTCCTACAATGAGCAGTTCTTC. Amino acids: CASSLSDHPSYNEQFF.

The chain employs TRBV5-1 and TRBJ2-1; D ambiguous. The CDR3 loop spans 13 amino acids. Germline lookup yields CDR1 SGHRS and CDR2 YFSETQ. The V end was cut by 0 bases, the J end by 10 bases, with 11 bases between. Here the CDR3 DNA reads TGCGCCAGCAGCTTGGGTTTTCCCAAGGAGCAGTTCTTC. It specifies CASSLGFPKEQFF.

The V and J genes are TRBV28 and TRBJ2-2, with TRBD2 as a possible D gene (7 bases). V was shortened by 4 bases and J by 2 bases, with 17 bases between the two germline ends. This CDR3 has 17 residues. Germline V gives CDR1 MDHEN, CDR2 SYDVKM. The CDR3 DNA sequence: TGTGCCAGCAGTTCACCCCTGGGGGGGGCAAACACCGGGGAGCTGTTTTTT. Its translation is CASSSPLGGANTGELFF.

The V and J genes are TRBV2 and TRBJ2-2; 11 nucleotides agree with TRBD1. The CDR3 extends over 15 amino acids. The germline V gene encodes CDR1 SNHLY and CDR2 FYNNEI. The junction had 6 bases not matched to a gene; V was cut back by 6 bases and J by 6 bases. The CDR3 loop reads CASRFRDRGSGELFF. The CDR3 DNA follows: TGTGCCAGCAGGTTCCGGGACAGGGGGTCCGGGGAGCTGTTTTTT.

The rearrangement uses TRBV27 and TRBJ2-1; no clear D gene. Trimming took 5 bases from V and 0 from J, leaving 20 bases between them. The CDR3 spans 18 residues. From germline, CDR1 is MNHEY and CDR2 SMNVEV (reference sequence). CDR3 sequence: CASSPARIRIISYNEQFF. The DNA for the CDR3 is TGTGCCAGCAGTCCTGCCAGAATCAGGATCATCTCCTACAATGAGCAGTTCTTC.

The chain recombines TRBV20-1 with TRBJ1-4, with 8 bases identical to TRBD1. Per the germline V gene, CDR1 is DFQATT and CDR2 is SNEGSKA (reference sequence). V lost 5 bases, J lost 7 bases, and 0 bases stayed unmatched. This CDR3 is built from 11 residues. CDR3 DNA: TGCAGTGCTGACAGGGGTGAAAAACTGTTTTTT. Protein product: CSADRGEKLFF.

V is TRBV5-5 and J is TRBJ1-5; TRBD1 matches 7 bases. This CDR3 has 15 residues. Trimming took 0 bases from V and 6 from J; bases not matched to a gene: 6. In germline, CDR1 is SGHKS, CDR2 YYEKEE (reference sequence). The DNA for the CDR3 is TGTGCCAGCAGCTTGGTTGACAGGGATGGTCAGCCCCAGCATTTT. Translating gives CASSLVDRDGQPQHF. Supplemented by reference TRBV5-5 and TRBJ1-5, the full variable domain reads DAGVTQSPTHLIKTRGQQVTLRCSPISGHKSVSWYQQVLGQGPQFIFQYYEKEERGRGNFPDRFSARQFPNYSSELNVNALLLGDSALYLCASSLVDRDGQPQHFGDGTRLSIL.

The chain carries TRBV28 and TRBJ1-5; D unclear. Trimming removed 3 bases from V and 2 bases from J, with 11 bases in between. Germline V lookup: CDR1 MDHEN, CDR2 SYDVKM. This CDR3 comprises 15 residues. The CDR3 DNA reads as TGTGCCAGCAGTTTCTCCGGGTGGGGCAATCAGCCCCAGCATTTT. Its protein is CASSFSGWGNQPQHF.

V gene TRBV7-9 combines with J gene TRBJ2-2; either TRBD1 or TRBD2 may fit D (5 bases each). V was pared by 4 bases and J by 4 bases, with 13 bases between. Germline CDR1 is SEHNR and CDR2 is FQNEAQ (reference sequence). This CDR3 spans 15 amino acids. The CDR3 DNA sequence: TGTGCCAGCAGCTACCCGACAGCGGCCACCGGGGAGCTGTTTTTT. Protein sequence: CASSYPTAATGELFF. Using reference TRBV7-9 and TRBJ2-2 for the parts outside the CDR3, the full variable domain is DTGVSQNPRHKITKRGQNVTFRCDPISEHNRLYWYRQTLGQGPEFLTYFQNEAQLEKSRLLSDRFSAERPKGSFSTLEIQRTEQGDSAMYLCASSYPTAATGELFFGEGSRLTVL.

Here the CDR3 reads CASSDLQRSQYF. The CDR3 nucleotides are TGTGCCAGCAGTGATCTACAGAGATCCCAGTACTTC. This chain joins TRBV27 and TRBJ2-5; D call uncertain. The CDR3 loop spans 12 amino acids. Germline V CDR1 and CDR2: MNHEY, SMNVEV (reference sequence). Trimming took off 5 bases at V and 9 bases at J, with 13 bases between the two ends.

This clone showed up just a few times. This sequence joins TRBV19 and TRBJ2-1; TRBD1 matches 7 bases. J gave up 8 bases and V 4 bases, and 5 bases lay outside the gene matches. There are 13 residues in the CDR3. Per germline, CDR1 LNHDA and CDR2 SQIVND (reference sequence). In DNA form, the CDR3 reads TGTGCCAGTAGTAGACAGGGCGGCGATGAGCAGTTCTTC. Its translation is CASSRQGGDEQFF.

The chain carries TRBV10-1 and TRBJ2-2, with D unresolved. The germline CDR1 and CDR2 sequences are WNHNN and SYGVQD (reference sequence). V lost 5 bases, J lost 8 bases, and 9 bases lay in between. This CDR3 is 12 amino acids long. The CDR3 loop is CASSTKLGELFF. In DNA, the CDR3 is TGCGCCAGCAGTACCAAACTAGGGGAGCTGTTTTTT.

This rearrangement joins TRBV30 to TRBJ1-4; D may be TRBD1 (6 bases). The germline CDR1 and CDR2 sequences are GTSNPN and SVGIG (reference sequence). Trimming removed 7 bases from V and 8 bases from J, with 17 bases in between. The CDR3 totals 13 residues. Written as DNA, the CDR3 is TGTGCCTTAGGGGGGGCAGGGGAAGAAAAACTGTTTTTT. Translation: CALGGAGEEKLFF.

The V call is TRBV27, the J call TRBJ2-5; 13 bases are shared with TRBD2. Germline V lookup: CDR1 MNHEY, CDR2 SMNVEV (reference sequence). Trimming cost V 5 bases and J 4 bases; bases outside gene matches: 13. This CDR3 has 18 amino acids. The CDR3 nucleotides read TGTGCCAGCAGTCCAAGACTAGCGGGGGGAACACGGAGAGAGACCCAGTACTTC. This gives the protein CASSPRLAGGTRRETQYF.

This clone was counted a few times. The chain links TRBV7-3 to TRBJ2-7; weak D call: TRBD2 (6 bases). Germline V gene sequence: CDR1 SGHTA, CDR2 FQGTGA. The V gene lost 2 bases and the J gene lost 5 bases, with 10 bases spanning the gap. The CDR3 length is 13 residues. The CDR3, as DNA: TGTGCCAGCAGCTTAGCGGGGTCCCACGAGCAGTACTTC. Its protein is CASSLAGSHEQYF.

The chain combines TRBV11-2 with TRBJ1-1, with D hard to call. This CDR3 is 13 amino acids long. The V end was cut by 3 bases, the J end by 7 bases, with 12 bases between. CDR1 is SGHAT, CDR2 FQNNGV, per germline. The CDR3 nucleotides read TGTGCCAGCAGCTTCGCACTGGGAGGTGAAGCTTTCTTT. Encoded protein: CASSFALGGEAFF. The full variable domain, completed using reference TRBV11-2 and TRBJ1-1, is EAGVAQSPRYKIIEKRQSVAFWCNPISGHATLYWYQQILGQGPKLLIQFQNNGVVDDSQLPKDRFSAERLKGVDSTLKIQPAKLEDSAVYLCASSFALGGEAFFGQGTRLTVV.

This rearrangement joins TRBV7-9 to TRBJ2-1, with a possible D match to TRBD1 (6 bases). With 8 bases removed from V and 4 bases from J, the gap between germline ends came to 12 bases. The V gene's germline CDR1 is SEHNR and CDR2 FQNEAQ (reference sequence). The CDR3 runs 13 residues. CDR3 loop: CASQRGGYNEQFF. The CDR3, as DNA: TGTGCCAGCCAGAGAGGGGGTTACAATGAGCAGTTCTTC.

The rearrangement links TRBV5-4 to TRBJ2-7; possible D gene TRBD2, 6 bases. Germline V CDR1 and CDR2: SGHNT, YYREEE (reference sequence). The CDR3 is 13 residues long. Trimming took off 6 bases at V and 0 bases at J, with 10 bases between the two ends. CDR3 bases: TGTGCCAGCACGGGGGAAAGCTCCTACGAGCAGTACTTC. This codes for CASTGESSYEQYF.

This clone was seen a handful of times. The chain carries TRBV19 and TRBJ1-5; D gene uncertain. Trimming shortened V by 7 bases and J by 0 bases, and 10 bases separated the two germline ends. From germline, CDR1 is LNHDA and CDR2 SQIVND (reference sequence). The CDR3 has 14 amino acids. The CDR3 is CASKSQNSNQPQHF. CDR3 bases: TGTGCCAGTAAGTCGCAGAATAGCAATCAGCCCCAGCATTTT.

The chain recombines TRBV9 with TRBJ2-2, with D tentatively TRBD1 (6 bases). The germline V gene encodes CDR1 SGDLS and CDR2 YYNGEE. CDR3 length: 16 amino acids. Between the trimmed V and J ends, which lost 3 bases and 5 bases, there was a span of 17 bases. This chain's CDR3 is CASSAWGQGRTGELFF. The CDR3 bases are TGTGCCAGCAGCGCCTGGGGGCAGGGGCGGACCGGGGAGCTGTTTTTT. Complete variable domain (other parts from reference TRBV9 and TRBJ2-2): DSGVTQTPKHLITATGQRVTLRCSPRSGDLSVYWYQQSLDQGLQFLIQYYNGEERAKGNILERFSAQQFPDLHSELNLSSLELGDSALYFCASSAWGQGRTGELFFGEGSRLTVL.

The genes are TRBV30 and TRBJ1-2; D unclear. The CDR3 extends over 12 amino acids. CDR1 GTSNPN and CDR2 SVGIG come from the germline V gene (reference sequence). Trimming pared 4 bases from V and 1 base from J, leaving 7 bases between. The CDR3 spells CAWNPSNYGYTF. CDR3 nucleotides: TGTGCCTGGAACCCAAGTAACTATGGCTACACCTTC.

The chain carries TRBV2 and TRBJ2-4; D is unclear. The CDR3 length is 16 residues. Germline V CDR1 and CDR2: SNHLY, FYNNEI. Deletions cut 3 bases from V and 1 base from J, with 13 bases between. CDR3 coding DNA: TGTGCCAGCAGTGATTCGTTTGTGTCGGCCAAAAACATTCAGTACTTC. It encodes CASSDSFVSAKNIQYF.

The chain is built from TRBV5-4 and TRBJ1-5; D is uncertain. The CDR3 has 17 amino acids. With 1 base removed from V and 0 bases from J, the gap between germline ends came to 14 bases. CDR1 and CDR2 (germline): SGHNT, YYREEE (reference sequence). The CDR3: CASSLNRLLHSNQPQHF. The CDR3 DNA reads TGTGCCAGCAGCTTGAACCGACTCCTCCATAGCAATCAGCCCCAGCATTTT.

The J gene is TRBJ1-5, the V gene TRBV6-5; 8 bases agree with TRBD1. Germline CDR1 reads MNHEY; CDR2 reads SVGAGI. J was trimmed by 5 bases and V by 5 bases; bases with no gene match: 8. This CDR3 has 15 residues. This CDR3 is CASSSLTGGHQPQHF. As DNA, the CDR3 is TGTGCCAGCAGTAGTCTTACAGGGGGGCATCAGCCCCAGCATTTT.

The V call is TRBV19, the J call TRBJ2-5; D is perhaps TRBD2 (5 bases). The CDR3 sequence is 15 residues long. Between the trimmed V and J ends, which lost 1 base and 5 bases, there was a span of 14 bases. Germline values: CDR1 LNHDA, CDR2 SQIVND (reference sequence). Here the CDR3 reads CASSIASGSLETQYF. In DNA, the CDR3 is TGTGCCAGTAGTATAGCCAGCGGTTCTTTGGAGACCCAGTACTTC.

The V call is TRBV20-1, the J call TRBJ2-1; a possible D gene is TRBD2 (7 bases). In germline, CDR1 is DFQATT, CDR2 SNEGSKA (reference sequence). The V end was cut by 5 bases, the J end by 7 bases, with 21 bases between. This CDR3 has 15 residues. As DNA, the CDR3 is TGCAGTGCTCGTGGGGGCGGGGGAAATCGAAATGAGCAGTTCTTC. Translated, it gives CSARGGGGNRNEQFF.

The J gene is TRBJ2-5, the V gene TRBV7-3, with D unresolved. This CDR3 is 14 amino acids long. V lost 1 base and J lost 7, with 13 bases in between. Germline values: CDR1 SGHTA, CDR2 FQGTGA. The CDR3 DNA reads TGTGCCAGCAGCTTAAGCTCCACAACGGCGACCCAGTACTTC. Translating it yields CASSLSSTTATQYF.

The gene calls are TRBV19 and TRBJ2-1; no clear D. V was pared by 4 bases and J by 1 base, with 11 bases between. The length of the CDR3 is 15 residues. CDR1 is LNHDA, CDR2 SQIVND, per germline (reference sequence). CDR3 in DNA: TGTGCCAGTAGTACAACCGGCCCGTCCTACAATGAGCAGTTCTTC. Its translation: CASSTTGPSYNEQFF. Using reference TRBV19 and TRBJ2-1 for the parts outside the CDR3, the full variable domain is DGGITQSPKYLFRKEGQNVTLSCEQNLNHDAMYWYRQDPGQGLRLIYYSQIVNDFQKGDIAEGYSVSREKKESFPLTVTSAQKNPTAFYLCASSTTGPSYNEQFFGPGTRLTVL.

The chain recombines TRBV18 with TRBJ2-3; 9 nucleotides match TRBD1. In germline, CDR1 is KGHSH, CDR2 LQKENI. With V trimmed by 5 bases and J by 3 bases, 9 bases remained unmatched. The CDR3 totals 16 residues. The CDR3 DNA reads TGTGCCAGCTCATCAAGGACAGGGGCGAAGACAGATACGCAGTATTTT. It codes for CASSSRTGAKTDTQYF.